This TCR beta chain was sequenced in a study of cytomegalovirus exposure and HLA in healthy donors. Study findings and constraints: Many donors carried some public TCRs, although rarity characterized most TCR sequences. A classifier reportedly called cytomegalovirus status with high sensitivity and specificity. In a later analysis, the majority of CMV-associated beta chains seemingly showed HLA restriction. Per a later analysis, roughly 17,000 TCR beta sequences showed association with HLA alleles at 0.05 false discovery rate.

In the PCR, 60 Vbeta and 13 Jbeta primers were used. Measured with immunoSEQ multiplex PCR; TCRdb has only the in-frame clones, and not every one. Of about 200,000 clones in the sample, about four fifths are singletons; the top ten hold over 1.5%. Details on this clone: The antigen is undetermined.

CDR1 and CDR2 from the germline V gene are SGDLS and YYNGEE. Trimming pared 7 bases from V and 1 base from J, leaving 13 bases between. This CDR3 has 14 residues. Input material: PBMCs. The sequence was collected from a girl aged 10 to 17 in good health and CMV-seropositive. This chain joins TRBV9 and TRBJ2-3, with D possibly matching TRBD1 (5 bases). The CDR3 spells CASSRGDGTDTQYF. The CDR3 nucleotides are TGTGCCAGCTCAAGGGGTGACGGCACAGATACGCAGTATTTT.